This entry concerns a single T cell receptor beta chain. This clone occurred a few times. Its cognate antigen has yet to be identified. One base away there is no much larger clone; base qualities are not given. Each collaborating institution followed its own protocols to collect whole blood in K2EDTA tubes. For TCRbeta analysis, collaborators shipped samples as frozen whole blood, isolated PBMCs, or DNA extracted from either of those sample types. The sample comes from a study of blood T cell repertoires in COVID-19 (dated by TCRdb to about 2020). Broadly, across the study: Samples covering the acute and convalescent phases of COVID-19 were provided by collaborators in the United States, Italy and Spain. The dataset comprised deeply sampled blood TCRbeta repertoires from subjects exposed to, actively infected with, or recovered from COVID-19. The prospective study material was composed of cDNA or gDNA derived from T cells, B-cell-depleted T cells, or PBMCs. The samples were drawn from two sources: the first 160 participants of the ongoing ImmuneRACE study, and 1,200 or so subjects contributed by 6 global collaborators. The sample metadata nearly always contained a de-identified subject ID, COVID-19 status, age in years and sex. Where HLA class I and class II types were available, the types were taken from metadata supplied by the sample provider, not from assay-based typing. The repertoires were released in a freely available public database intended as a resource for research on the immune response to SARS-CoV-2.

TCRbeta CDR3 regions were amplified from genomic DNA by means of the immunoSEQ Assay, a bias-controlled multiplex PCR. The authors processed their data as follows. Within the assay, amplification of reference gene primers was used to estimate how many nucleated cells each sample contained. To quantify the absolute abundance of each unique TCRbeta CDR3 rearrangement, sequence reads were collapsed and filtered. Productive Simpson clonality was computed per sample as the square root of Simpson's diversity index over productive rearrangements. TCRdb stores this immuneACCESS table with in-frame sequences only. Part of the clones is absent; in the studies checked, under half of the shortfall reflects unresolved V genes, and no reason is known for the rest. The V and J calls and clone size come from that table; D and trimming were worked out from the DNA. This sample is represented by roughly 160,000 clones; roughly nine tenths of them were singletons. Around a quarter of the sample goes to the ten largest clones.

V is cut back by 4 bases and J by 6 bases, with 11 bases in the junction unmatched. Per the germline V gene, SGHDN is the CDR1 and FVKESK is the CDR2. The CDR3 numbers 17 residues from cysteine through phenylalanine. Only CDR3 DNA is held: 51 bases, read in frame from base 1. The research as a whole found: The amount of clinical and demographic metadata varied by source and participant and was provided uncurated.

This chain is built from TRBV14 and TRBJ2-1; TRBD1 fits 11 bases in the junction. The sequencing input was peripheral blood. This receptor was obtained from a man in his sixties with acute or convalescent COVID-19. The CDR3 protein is CASSPKKGQGVGNEQFF. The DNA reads TGTGCCAGCAGCCCTAAAAAGGGACAGGGGGTTGGCAATGAGCAGTTCTTC.